The next 11 T cell receptor beta chains were all read from a single sample in a study of memory CD4+ T cells and cytomegalovirus serostatus. Single viable CD3+CD4+CD8-CD45RO+ cells were sorted as the memory CD4+ T cells. Clones were read by immunoSEQ multiplex PCR, and TCRdb kept only the in-frame ones, dropping some. The sample yields tens of thousands of clones, around 74% seen once. The sample taken for sequencing was memory CD4+ T cells from blood. The receptors were sampled from an adult in good health and CMV-seronegative. Some clones in this sample may be carry-over from other donors' samples.

Notes on this clone: Other DNA variants within this sample encode the same CDR3. The CDR3 spells CAWGADSNQPQHF. Here the CDR3 DNA reads TGTGCCTGGGGTGCCGATAGCAATCAGCCCCAGCATTTT. V usage is TRBV30 and J usage is TRBJ1-5; D unclear. This CDR3 contains 13 residues. The germline CDR1 and CDR2 sequences are GTSNPN and SVGIG (reference sequence). The germline V and J ends were trimmed by 5 bases and 0 bases, with 8 bases remaining between them. Together with reference TRBV30 and TRBJ1-5, the CDR3 gives the full variable domain: SQTIHQWPATLVQPVGSPLSLECTVEGTSNPNLYWYRQAAGRGLQLLFYSVGIGQISSEVPQNLSASRPQDRQFILSSKKLLLSDSGFYLCAWGADSNQPQHFGDGTRLSIL.

This clone was detected a few times. The chain recombines TRBV4-1 with TRBJ1-6, with D unresolved. Looked up from germline, CDR1 is MGHRA and CDR2 is YSYEKL. V lost 0 bases, J lost 7 bases, and 10 bases lay in between. This CDR3 has 15 amino acids. The CDR3 DNA follows: TGCGCCAGCAGCCAAGACCAGCATGAGAATTCACCCCTCCACTTT. Its translation: CASSQDQHENSPLHF.

The rearrangement joins TRBV7-2 to TRBJ2-7; TRBD1 or TRBD2 may be the D gene (5 bases each). The germline V gene has CDR1 SGHTA and CDR2 FQGNSA. This CDR3 is 16 amino acids long. V shed 1 base and J shed 4 bases, with 17 bases lying between them. Here the CDR3 DNA reads TGTGCCAGCAGCTTAGGATACAGGAGGTCGGGATACGAGCAGTACTTC. It is translated as CASSLGYRRSGYEQYF.

This chain links TRBV4-3 with TRBJ2-3, with D possibly being TRBD1 (6 bases). The V end was cut by 0 bases, the J end by 4 bases, with 23 bases between. Germline V CDR1 and CDR2: LGHNA, YSLEER. The length of the CDR3 is 19 residues. The CDR3 nucleotides read TGCGCCAGCAGCCAAGATTGGGCCCTCGGGACAAACGTTGCAGATACGCAGTATTTT. Its translation: CASSQDWALGTNVADTQYF.

A word on this clone: Other DNA sequences in the same sample also yield this CDR3. The chain uses TRBV18 and TRBJ2-1; no clear D gene. Germline V gene data show CDR1 as KGHSH and CDR2 as LQKENI. Trimming stripped 2 bases from V and 7 bases from J, with 9 bases between. The CDR3 is made up of 13 amino acids. The CDR3 region has the DNA TGTGCCAGCTCACCAAGGCTAGGAAATGAGCAGTTCTTC. Translating gives CASSPRLGNEQFF. Based on the CDR3 plus reference TRBV18 and TRBJ2-1, the full variable domain is NAGVMQNPRHLVRRRGQEARLRCSPMKGHSHVYWYRQLPEEGLKFMVYLQKENIIDESGMPKERFSAEFPKEGPSILRIQQVVRGDSAAYFCASSPRLGNEQFFGPGTRLTVL.

The CDR3 coding sequence is TGTGCCAGCAGCTTGATCCGAGGGACAGTAAACTCTGGGGCCAACGTCCTGACTTTC. It yields the protein CASSLIRGTVNSGANVLTF. V is TRBV11-2 and J is TRBJ2-6; 7 nucleotides match TRBD1. This CDR3 spans 19 amino acids. V shed 3 bases and J 0 bases; nucleotides not matched to a gene: 11. CDR1 is SGHAT, CDR2 FQNNGV, per germline.

The J gene is TRBJ2-7, the V gene TRBV7-2, with D uncertain. The germline CDR1 and CDR2 sequences are SGHTA and FQGNSA. Trimming pared 2 bases from V and 5 bases from J, leaving 19 bases between. This CDR3 region has 16 residues. The chain's CDR3 is CASSLSWGFRRHEQYF. CDR3 DNA sequence: TGTGCCAGCAGCTTAAGCTGGGGATTTAGACGCCACGAGCAGTACTTC.

As concerns this clone: The identical CDR3 is also encoded by other nucleotide sequences in the sample. The V gene is TRBV10-3, the J gene TRBJ1-2, with TRBD1 as a possible D gene (5 bases). V was clipped by 3 bases and J by 3 bases, with 8 bases between them. CDR1 ENHRY and CDR2 SYGVKD come from the germline V gene. The CDR3 runs 13 residues. CDR3 loop: CAISDGRDYGYTF. The CDR3 nucleotides are TGTGCCATCAGTGACGGCAGGGACTATGGCTACACCTTC.

The chain couples TRBV5-5 to TRBJ1-1; possibly TRBD1 for D (6 bases). From germline, CDR1 is SGHKS and CDR2 YYEKEE (reference sequence). V lost 3 bases and J 4 bases, leaving 13 bases between the germline ends. The CDR3 sequence is 14 residues long. The DNA of the CDR3 is TGTGCCAGCAGCTCTTTGACAGGAATCACTGAAGCTTTCTTT. Protein sequence: CASSSLTGITEAFF.

On this clone itself: Other DNA sequences within the sample encode an identical CDR3. V gene TRBV18 combines with J gene TRBJ1-2; 7 bases match TRBD1. The CDR3 sequence is 13 residues long. Germline CDR1 KGHSH, CDR2 LQKENI. V shed 3 bases, J shed 7 bases, and the junction held 5 bases outside the gene matches. The CDR3 is CASSPQGEGGYTF. As DNA, the CDR3 is TGTGCCAGCTCACCTCAGGGGGAGGGTGGCTACACCTTC.

The V call is TRBV9, the J call TRBJ1-3; 7 nucleotides align to TRBD1. Germline CDR1 reads SGDLS; CDR2 reads YYNGEE. J was trimmed by 5 bases and V by 3 bases; bases with no gene match: 2. The length of the CDR3 is 13 residues. CDR3 in DNA: TGTGCCAGCAGCGCACAGGGGCGAAACACCATATATTTT. It translates to CASSAQGRNTIYF.